The 2 T cell receptor beta chains in this list originate from one sample, sequenced in a study of blood T cell repertoires in COVID-19. Here immunoSEQ multiplex PCR was the method, and the copy in TCRdb shows in-frame clones only, minus some. The sample has some 150,000 clones; around 87% are singletons. Sequenced: peripheral blood. The receptors shown here come from a woman in her thirties or forties with acute or convalescent COVID-19.

This clone has a single count. V is TRBV21-1 and J is TRBJ2-7; TRBD2, the table's D call, was not compared with the DNA. TRBV21-1 is a recognized pseudogene. CDR3 length equals 17 residues. The DNA of the CDR3 is TGTGCCAGCAGCAATCCACGAAGCGGAGGGCCTCCCTACGAGCAGTACTTC. As protein: CASSNPRSGGPPYEQYF.

The chain has TRBV2 and TRBJ2-7; D is possibly TRBD1 (6 bases). CDR3 size: 11 residues. Deletions cut 8 bases from V and 6 bases from J, with 11 bases between. Germline-derived CDR1 and CDR2 are SNHLY and FYNNEI. The CDR3 here is CASGRGGEQYF. The CDR3 region has the DNA TGTGCCAGCGGCAGGGGCGGCGAGCAGTACTTC.